The source of this T cell receptor beta chain is a study of PD-1 blockade in mismatch repair-deficient tumors. About this clone itself: Other DNA variants within this sample encode the same CDR3.

The CDR3 length is 14 residues. Looked up from germline, CDR1 is SGHRS and CDR2 is YFSETQ. Germline trimming cut 2 bases from V and 1 base from J; bases unmatched to any gene: 1. TCRdb keeps only in-frame clones here, not all; method: immunoSEQ multiplex PCR. The sample has 39,000 or so clones, roughly 83% seen once. This receptor was identified in an adult with mismatch repair-deficient cancer. The rearrangement uses TRBV5-1 and TRBJ2-5; 8 bases line up with TRBD1. The source material was PBMCs, sampled less than 40 weeks after starting pembrolizumab. The CDR3 reads CASSLGQGQETQYF. The CDR3 DNA reads as TGCGCCAGCAGCTTAGGACAGGGCCAAGAGACCCAGTACTTC.